This T cell receptor beta chain is from a study of T cell responses to AZD1222 COVID-19 vaccine. The CDR3 sequence is 19 residues long. Per the germline V gene, CDR1 is LNHDA and CDR2 is SQIVND (reference sequence). Trimming took off 4 bases at V and 1 base at J, with 25 bases between the two ends. The assay was immunoSEQ multiplex PCR, and TCRdb's table has in-frame clones only and misses some. The table includes about 140,000 clones, roughly 88% detected once. Sequenced material: peripheral blood, taken 28 days after the second AZD1222 dose. The source is an adult who received the AZD1222 COVID-19 vaccine. The chain links TRBV19 to TRBJ1-2; a possible D gene is TRBD1 (5 bases). As DNA, the CDR3 is TGTGCCAGTAGTACGCTGAGGGACGGCGTAAATCGCCTTAACTATGGCTACACCTTC. Translating it yields CASSTLRDGVNRLNYGYTF.